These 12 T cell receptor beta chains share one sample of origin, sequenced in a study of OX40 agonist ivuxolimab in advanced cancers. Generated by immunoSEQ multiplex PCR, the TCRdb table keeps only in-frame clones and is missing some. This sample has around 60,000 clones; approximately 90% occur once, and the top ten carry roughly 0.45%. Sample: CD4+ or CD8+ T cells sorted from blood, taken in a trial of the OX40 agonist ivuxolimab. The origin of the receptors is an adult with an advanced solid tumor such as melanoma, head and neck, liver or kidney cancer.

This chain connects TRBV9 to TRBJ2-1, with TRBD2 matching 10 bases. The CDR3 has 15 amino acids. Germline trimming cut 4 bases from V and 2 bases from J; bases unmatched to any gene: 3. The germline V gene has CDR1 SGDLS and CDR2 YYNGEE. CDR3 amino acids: CASSLGLATYNEQFF. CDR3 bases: TGTGCCAGCAGCTTGGGACTAGCGACCTACAATGAGCAGTTCTTC.

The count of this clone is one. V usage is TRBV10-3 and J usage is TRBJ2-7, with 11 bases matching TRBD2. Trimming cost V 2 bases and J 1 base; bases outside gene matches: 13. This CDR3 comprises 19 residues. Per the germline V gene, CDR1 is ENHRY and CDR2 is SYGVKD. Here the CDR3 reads CAISERAGLAERGSYEQYF. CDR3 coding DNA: TGTGCCATCAGTGAGCGAGCGGGACTAGCGGAAAGGGGGTCCTACGAGCAGTACTTC.

CDR3 coding DNA: TGTGCCAGCAGTTACGATTCCGGGACATACGAGCAGTACTTC. It specifies CASSYDSGTYEQYF. V usage is TRBV6-5 and J usage is TRBJ2-7; a possible D gene is TRBD1 (6 bases). CDR1 is MNHEY, CDR2 SVGAGI, per germline. Trimming took off 2 bases at V and 4 bases at J, with 12 bases between the two ends. There are 14 residues in the CDR3.

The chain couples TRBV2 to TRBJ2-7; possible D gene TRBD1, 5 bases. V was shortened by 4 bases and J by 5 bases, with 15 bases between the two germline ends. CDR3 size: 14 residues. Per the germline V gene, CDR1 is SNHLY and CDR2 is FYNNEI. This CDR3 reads CASSADSGWHEQYF. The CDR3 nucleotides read TGTGCCAGCAGTGCTGACAGTGGTTGGCACGAGCAGTACTTC.

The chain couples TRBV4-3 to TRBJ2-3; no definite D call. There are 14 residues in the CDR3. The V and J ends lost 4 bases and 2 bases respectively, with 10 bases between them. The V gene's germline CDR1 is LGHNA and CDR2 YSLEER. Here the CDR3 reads CASSRVMFTDTQYF. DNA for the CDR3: TGCGCCAGCAGCCGGGTGATGTTCACAGATACGCAGTATTTT.

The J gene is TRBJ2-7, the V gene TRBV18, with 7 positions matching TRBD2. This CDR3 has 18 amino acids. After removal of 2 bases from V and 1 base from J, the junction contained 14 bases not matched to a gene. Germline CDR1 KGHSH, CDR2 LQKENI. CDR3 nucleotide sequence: TGTGCCAGCTCACCATTCGCGGGGGTCGATACCGCGTCCTACGAGCAGTACTTC. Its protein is CASSPFAGVDTASYEQYF.

The CDR3 region has the DNA TGTGCCAGCAGTCTGTTAGGAGGGGGAAAGGGAGAGACCCAGTACTTC. This translates into CASSLLGGGKGETQYF. The chain joins TRBV25-1 to TRBJ2-5; D may correspond to TRBD1 or TRBD2 (6 bases each). Germline-derived CDR1 and CDR2 are MGHDK and SYGVNS. The CDR3 runs 16 residues. V gave up 5 bases and J gave up 4 bases, with 20 bases separating them.

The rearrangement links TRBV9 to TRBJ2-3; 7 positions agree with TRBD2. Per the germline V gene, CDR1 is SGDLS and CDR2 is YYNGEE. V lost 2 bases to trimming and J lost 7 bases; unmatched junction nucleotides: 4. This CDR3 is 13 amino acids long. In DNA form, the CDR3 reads TGTGCCAGCAGCGTCTACGGGACTAATACGCAGTATTTT. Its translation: CASSVYGTNTQYF. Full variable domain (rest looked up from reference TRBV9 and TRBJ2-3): DSGVTQTPKHLITATGQRVTLRCSPRSGDLSVYWYQQSLDQGLQFLIQYYNGEERAKGNILERFSAQQFPDLHSELNLSSLELGDSALYFCASSVYGTNTQYFGPGTRLTVL.

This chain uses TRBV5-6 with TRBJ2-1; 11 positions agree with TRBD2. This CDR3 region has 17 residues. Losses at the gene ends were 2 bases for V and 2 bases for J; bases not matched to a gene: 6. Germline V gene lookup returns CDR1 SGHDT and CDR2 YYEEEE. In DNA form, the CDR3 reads TGTGCCAGCAGCTTTCGTCTAGCGGGAGGCACCTACAATGAGCAGTTCTTC. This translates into CASSFRLAGGTYNEQFF.

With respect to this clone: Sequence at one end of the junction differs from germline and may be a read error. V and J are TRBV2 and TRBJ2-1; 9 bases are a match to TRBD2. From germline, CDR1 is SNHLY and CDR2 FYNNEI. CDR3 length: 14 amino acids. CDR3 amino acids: CASSAGLAYNGQFF. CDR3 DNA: TGTGCCAGCAGTGCGGGACTAGCTTACAATGGGCAGTTCTTC.

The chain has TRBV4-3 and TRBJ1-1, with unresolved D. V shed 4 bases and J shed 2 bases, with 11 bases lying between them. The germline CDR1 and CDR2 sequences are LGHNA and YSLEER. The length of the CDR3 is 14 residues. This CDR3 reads CASSPDTVNTEAFF. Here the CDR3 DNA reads TGCGCCAGCAGCCCAGATACTGTCAACACTGAAGCTTTCTTT.

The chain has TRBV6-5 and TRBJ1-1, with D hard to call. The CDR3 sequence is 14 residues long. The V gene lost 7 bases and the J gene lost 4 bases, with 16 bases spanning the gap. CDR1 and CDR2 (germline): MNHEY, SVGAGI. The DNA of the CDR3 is TGTGCCAGCACTACTGTAGCCGGGAGCACTGAAGCTTTCTTT. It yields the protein CASTTVAGSTEAFF.